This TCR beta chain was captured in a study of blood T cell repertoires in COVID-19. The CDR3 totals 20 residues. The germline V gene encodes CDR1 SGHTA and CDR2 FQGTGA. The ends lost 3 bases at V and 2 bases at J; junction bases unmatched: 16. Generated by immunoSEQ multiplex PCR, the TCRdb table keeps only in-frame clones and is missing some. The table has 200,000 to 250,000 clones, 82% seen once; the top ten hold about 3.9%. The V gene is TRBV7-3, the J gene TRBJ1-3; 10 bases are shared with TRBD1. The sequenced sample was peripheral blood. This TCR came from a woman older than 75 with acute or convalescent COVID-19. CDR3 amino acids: CASSFFMGTGDSGAGNTIYF. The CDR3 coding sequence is TGTGCCAGCAGCTTCTTTATGGGGACAGGGGATAGTGGAGCTGGAAACACCATATATTTT. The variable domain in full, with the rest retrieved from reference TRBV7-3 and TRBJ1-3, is GAGVSQTPSNKVTEKGKYVELRCDPISGHTALYWYRQSLGQGPEFLIYFQGTGAADDSGLPNDRFFAVRPEGSVSTLKIQRTERGDSAVYLCASSFFMGTGDSGAGNTIYFGEGSWLTVV.